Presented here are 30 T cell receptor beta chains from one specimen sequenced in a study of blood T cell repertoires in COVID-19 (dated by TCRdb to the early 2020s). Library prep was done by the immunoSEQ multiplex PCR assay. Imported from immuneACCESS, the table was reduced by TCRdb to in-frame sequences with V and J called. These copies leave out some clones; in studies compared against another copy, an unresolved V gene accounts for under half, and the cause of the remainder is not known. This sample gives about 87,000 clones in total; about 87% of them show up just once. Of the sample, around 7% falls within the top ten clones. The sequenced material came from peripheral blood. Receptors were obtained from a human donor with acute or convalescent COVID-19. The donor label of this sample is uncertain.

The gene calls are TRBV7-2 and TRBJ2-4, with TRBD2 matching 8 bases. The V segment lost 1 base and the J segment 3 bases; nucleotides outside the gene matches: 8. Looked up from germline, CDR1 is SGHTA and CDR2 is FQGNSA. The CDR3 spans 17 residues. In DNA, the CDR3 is TGTGCCAGCAGCTTAGTCAGCGGGGGAGGCCTCAAAAACATTCAGTACTTC. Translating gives CASSLVSGGGLKNIQYF.

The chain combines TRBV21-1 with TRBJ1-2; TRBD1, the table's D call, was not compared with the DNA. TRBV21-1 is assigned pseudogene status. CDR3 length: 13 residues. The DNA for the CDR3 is TGTGCCAGCATCCCAGGGGGGAGCTATGGCTACACCTTC. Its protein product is CASIPGGSYGYTF.

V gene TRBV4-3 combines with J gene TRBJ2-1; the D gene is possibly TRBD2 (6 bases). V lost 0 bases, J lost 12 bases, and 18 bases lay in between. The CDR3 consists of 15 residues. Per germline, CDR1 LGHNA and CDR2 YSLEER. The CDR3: CASSQDPMGGDGQFF. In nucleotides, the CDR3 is TGCGCCAGCAGCCAAGATCCCATGGGCGGGGATGGGCAGTTCTTC.

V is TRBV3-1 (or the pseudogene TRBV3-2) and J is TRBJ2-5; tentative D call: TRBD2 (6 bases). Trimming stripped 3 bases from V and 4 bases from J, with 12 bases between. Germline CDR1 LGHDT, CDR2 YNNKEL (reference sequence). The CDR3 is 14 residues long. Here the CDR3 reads CASSQSTGGETQYF. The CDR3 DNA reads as TGTGCCAGCAGCCAGTCCACCGGGGGAGAGACCCAGTACTTC.

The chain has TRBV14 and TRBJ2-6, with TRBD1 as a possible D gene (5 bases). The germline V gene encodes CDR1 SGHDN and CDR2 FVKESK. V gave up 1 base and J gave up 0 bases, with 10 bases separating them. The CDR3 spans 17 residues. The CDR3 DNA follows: TGTGCCAGCAGCCAAGCCCACCAGGGCTCTGGGGCCAACGTCCTGACTTTC. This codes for CASSQAHQGSGANVLTF.

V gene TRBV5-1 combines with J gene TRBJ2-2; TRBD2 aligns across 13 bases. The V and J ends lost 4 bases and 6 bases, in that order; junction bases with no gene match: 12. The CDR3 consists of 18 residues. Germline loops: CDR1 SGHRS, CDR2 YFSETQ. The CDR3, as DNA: TGCGCCAGCAGCGTAGGACTAGCGGGGGCTTCCTACGCCGGGGAGCTGTTTTTT. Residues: CASSVGLAGASYAGELFF.

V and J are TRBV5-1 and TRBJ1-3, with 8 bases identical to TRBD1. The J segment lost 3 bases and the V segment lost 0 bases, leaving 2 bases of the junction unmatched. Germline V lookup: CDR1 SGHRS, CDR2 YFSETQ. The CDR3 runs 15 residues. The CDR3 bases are TGCGCCAGCAGCTTGGCCGGACAGGGTGGAAACACCATATATTTT. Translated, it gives CASSLAGQGGNTIYF. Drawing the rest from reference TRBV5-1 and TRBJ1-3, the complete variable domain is KAGVTQTPRYLIKTRGQQVTLSCSPISGHRSVSWYQQTPGQGLQFLFEYFSETQRNKGNFPGRFSGRQFSNSRSEMNVSTLELGDSALYLCASSLAGQGGNTIYFGEGSWLTVV.

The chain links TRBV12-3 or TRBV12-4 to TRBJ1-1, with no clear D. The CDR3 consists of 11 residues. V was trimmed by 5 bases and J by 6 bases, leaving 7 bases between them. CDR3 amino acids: CASSMAAEAFF. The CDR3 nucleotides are TGTGCCAGCAGTATGGCTGCTGAAGCTTTCTTT.

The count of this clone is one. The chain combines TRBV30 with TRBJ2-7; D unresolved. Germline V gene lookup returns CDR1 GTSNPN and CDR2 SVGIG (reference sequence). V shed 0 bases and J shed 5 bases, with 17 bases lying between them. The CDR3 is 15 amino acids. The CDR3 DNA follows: TGTGCCTGGAGTGTAAAATCCCAAGCCCCAAACGAGCAGTACTTC. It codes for CAWSVKSQAPNEQYF.

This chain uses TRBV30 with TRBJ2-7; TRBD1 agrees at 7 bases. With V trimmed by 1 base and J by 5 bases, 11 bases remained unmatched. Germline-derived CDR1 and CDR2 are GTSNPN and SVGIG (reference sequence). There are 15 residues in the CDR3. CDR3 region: CAWSAGQATFDEQYF. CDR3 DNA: TGTGCCTGGAGTGCAGGACAGGCCACTTTCGACGAGCAGTACTTC.

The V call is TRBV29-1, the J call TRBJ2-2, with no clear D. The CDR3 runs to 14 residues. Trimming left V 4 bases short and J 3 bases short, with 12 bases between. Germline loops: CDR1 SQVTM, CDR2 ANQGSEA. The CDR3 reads CSVAPAGYTGELFF. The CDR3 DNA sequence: TGCAGCGTTGCACCGGCCGGGTACACCGGGGAGCTGTTTTTT.

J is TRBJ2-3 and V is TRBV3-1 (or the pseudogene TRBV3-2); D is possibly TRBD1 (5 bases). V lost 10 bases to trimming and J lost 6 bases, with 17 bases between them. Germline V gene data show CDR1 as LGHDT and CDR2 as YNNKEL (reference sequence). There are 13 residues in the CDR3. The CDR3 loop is CAIKGSGLDTQYF. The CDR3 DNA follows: TGTGCCATTAAGGGGTCAGGGTTGGATACGCAGTATTTT.

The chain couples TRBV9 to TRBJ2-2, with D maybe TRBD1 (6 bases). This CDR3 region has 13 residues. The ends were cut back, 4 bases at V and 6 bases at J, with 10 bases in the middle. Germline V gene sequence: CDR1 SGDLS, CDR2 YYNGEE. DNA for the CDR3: TGTGCCAGCAGCCAAGGACAGCCCGGGGAGCTGTTTTTT. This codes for CASSQGQPGELFF.

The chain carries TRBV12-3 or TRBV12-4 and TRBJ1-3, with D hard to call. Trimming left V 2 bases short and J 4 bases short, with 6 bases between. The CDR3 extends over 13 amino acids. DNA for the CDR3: TGTGCCAGCAGTTTATCCGGGGGAAACACCATATATTTT. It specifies CASSLSGGNTIYF.

Here the CDR3 reads CASSLVGLAFFQETQYF. In DNA form, the CDR3 reads TGTGCCAGCAGCTTAGTAGGGCTAGCGTTTTTCCAAGAGACCCAGTACTTC. This chain connects TRBV7-2 to TRBJ2-5, with TRBD2 as a possible D gene (6 bases). Trimming took 1 base from V and 1 from J, leaving 16 bases between them. The CDR3 contains 17 residues. In germline, CDR1 is SGHTA, CDR2 FQGNSA. Looking up the rest from reference TRBV7-2 and TRBJ2-5 gives the full variable domain: GAGVSQSPSNKVTEKGKDVELRCDPISGHTALYWYRQSLGQGLEFLIYFQGNSAPDKSGLPSDRFSAERTGGSVSTLTIQRTQQEDSAVYLCASSLVGLAFFQETQYFGPGTRLLVL.

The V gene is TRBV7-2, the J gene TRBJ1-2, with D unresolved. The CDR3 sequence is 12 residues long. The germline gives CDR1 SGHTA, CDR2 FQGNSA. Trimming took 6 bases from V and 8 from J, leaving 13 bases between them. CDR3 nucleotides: TGTGCCAGCAGAAGGACCGGGGAGGGCTACACCTTC. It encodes CASRRTGEGYTF.

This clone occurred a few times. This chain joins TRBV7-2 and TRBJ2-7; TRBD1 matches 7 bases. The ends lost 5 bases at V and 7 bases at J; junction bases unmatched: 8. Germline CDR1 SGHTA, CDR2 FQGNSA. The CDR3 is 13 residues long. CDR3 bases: TGTGCCAGCAGCGACCGACAGGGCTGGGAGCAGTACTTC. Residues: CASSDRQGWEQYF.

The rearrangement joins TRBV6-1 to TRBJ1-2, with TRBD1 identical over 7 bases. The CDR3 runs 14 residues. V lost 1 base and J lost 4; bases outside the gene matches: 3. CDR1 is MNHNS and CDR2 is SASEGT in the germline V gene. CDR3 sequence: CASSEVGTAYGYTF. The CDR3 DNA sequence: TGTGCCAGCAGTGAAGTTGGGACAGCCTATGGCTACACCTTC.

CDR3 residues: CASSPPPGVRAQMNTEAFF. CDR3 sequence (DNA): TGTGCCAGCAGTCCACCGCCGGGGGTTAGGGCGCAAATGAACACTGAAGCTTTCTTT. The J gene is TRBJ1-1, the V gene TRBV28; maybe TRBD1 (5 bases). This CDR3 comprises 19 residues. V lost 5 bases and J 0 bases, leaving 25 bases between the germline ends. Per germline, CDR1 MDHEN and CDR2 SYDVKM.

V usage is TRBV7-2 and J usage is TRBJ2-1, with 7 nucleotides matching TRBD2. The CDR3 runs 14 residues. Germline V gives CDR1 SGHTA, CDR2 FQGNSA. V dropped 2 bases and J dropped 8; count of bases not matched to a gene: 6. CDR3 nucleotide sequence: TGTGCCAGCAGCTTAAGGCTAGCGGTAGATGAGCAGTTCTTC. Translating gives CASSLRLAVDEQFF.

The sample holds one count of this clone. Here the CDR3 reads CASSKSDDRRWTQYF. CDR3 DNA sequence: TGTGCCAGCAGCAAAAGCGATGACCGTCGGTGGACCCAGTACTTC. The chain combines TRBV21-1 with TRBJ2-5; the D call TRBD2 from the table was never checked on the DNA. TRBV21-1 is flagged as a pseudogene. This CDR3 comprises 15 residues.

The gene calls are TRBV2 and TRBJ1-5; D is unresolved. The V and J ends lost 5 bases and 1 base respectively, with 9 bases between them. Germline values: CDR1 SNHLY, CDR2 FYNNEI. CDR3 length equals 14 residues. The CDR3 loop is CASSTDTSNQPQHF. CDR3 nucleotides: TGTGCCAGCAGTACCGACACGAGCAATCAGCCCCAGCATTTT.

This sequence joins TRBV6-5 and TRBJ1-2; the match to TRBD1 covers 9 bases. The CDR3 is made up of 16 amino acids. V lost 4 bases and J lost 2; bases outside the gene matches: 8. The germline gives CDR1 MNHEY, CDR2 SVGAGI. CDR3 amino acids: CASSLLPGTGNYGYTF. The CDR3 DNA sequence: TGTGCCAGCAGTTTACTACCCGGGACAGGGAACTATGGCTACACCTTC.

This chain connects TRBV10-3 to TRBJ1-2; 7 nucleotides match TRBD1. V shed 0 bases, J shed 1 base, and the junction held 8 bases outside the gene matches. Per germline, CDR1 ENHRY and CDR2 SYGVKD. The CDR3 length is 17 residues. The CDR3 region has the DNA TGTGCCATCAGTGAGTCGGTCTATACAGGGGATAACTATGGCTACACCTTC. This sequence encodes CAISESVYTGDNYGYTF.

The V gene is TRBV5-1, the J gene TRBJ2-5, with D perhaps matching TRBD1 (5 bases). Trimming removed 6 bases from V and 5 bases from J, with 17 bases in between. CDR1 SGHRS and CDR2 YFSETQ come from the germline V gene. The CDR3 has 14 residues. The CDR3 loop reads CASNPGGPGETQYF. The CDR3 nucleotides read TGCGCCAGCAACCCGGGTGGACCAGGGGAGACCCAGTACTTC. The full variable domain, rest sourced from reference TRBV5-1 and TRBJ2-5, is KAGVTQTPRYLIKTRGQQVTLSCSPISGHRSVSWYQQTPGQGLQFLFEYFSETQRNKGNFPGRFSGRQFSNSRSEMNVSTLELGDSALYLCASNPGGPGETQYFGPGTRLLVL.

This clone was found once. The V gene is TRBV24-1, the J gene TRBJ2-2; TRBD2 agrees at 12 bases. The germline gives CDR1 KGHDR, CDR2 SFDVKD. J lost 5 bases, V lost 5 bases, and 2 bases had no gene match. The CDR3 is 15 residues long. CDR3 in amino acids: CATSALAGGTGELFF. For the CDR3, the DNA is TGTGCCACCAGTGCGCTAGCGGGGGGGACCGGGGAGCTGTTTTTT.

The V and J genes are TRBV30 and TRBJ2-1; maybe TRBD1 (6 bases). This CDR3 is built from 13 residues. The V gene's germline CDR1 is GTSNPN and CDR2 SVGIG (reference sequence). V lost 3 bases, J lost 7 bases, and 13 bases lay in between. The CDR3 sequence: CAWSWTERNEQFF. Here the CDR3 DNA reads TGTGCCTGGAGCTGGACAGAAAGGAATGAGCAGTTCTTC.

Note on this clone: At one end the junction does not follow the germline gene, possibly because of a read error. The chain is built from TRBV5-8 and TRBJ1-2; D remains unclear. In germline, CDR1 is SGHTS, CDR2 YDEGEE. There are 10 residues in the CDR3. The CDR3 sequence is CASSFGRAFF. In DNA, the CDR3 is TGTGCCAGCAGCTTCGGGAGAGCCTTCTTC.

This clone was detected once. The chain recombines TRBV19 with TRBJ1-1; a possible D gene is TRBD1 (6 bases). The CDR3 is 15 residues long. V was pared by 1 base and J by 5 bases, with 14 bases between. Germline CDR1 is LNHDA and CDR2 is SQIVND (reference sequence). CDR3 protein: CASSIAARGRTEAFF. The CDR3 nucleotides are TGTGCCAGTAGTATAGCGGCCAGGGGAAGGACTGAAGCTTTCTTT.

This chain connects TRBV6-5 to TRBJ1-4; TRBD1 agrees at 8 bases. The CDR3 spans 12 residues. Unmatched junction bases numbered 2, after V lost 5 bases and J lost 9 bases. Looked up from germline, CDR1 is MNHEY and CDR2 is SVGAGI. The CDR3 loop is CASSRQGKKLFF. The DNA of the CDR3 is TGTGCCAGCAGTAGACAGGGGAAAAAACTGTTTTTT.